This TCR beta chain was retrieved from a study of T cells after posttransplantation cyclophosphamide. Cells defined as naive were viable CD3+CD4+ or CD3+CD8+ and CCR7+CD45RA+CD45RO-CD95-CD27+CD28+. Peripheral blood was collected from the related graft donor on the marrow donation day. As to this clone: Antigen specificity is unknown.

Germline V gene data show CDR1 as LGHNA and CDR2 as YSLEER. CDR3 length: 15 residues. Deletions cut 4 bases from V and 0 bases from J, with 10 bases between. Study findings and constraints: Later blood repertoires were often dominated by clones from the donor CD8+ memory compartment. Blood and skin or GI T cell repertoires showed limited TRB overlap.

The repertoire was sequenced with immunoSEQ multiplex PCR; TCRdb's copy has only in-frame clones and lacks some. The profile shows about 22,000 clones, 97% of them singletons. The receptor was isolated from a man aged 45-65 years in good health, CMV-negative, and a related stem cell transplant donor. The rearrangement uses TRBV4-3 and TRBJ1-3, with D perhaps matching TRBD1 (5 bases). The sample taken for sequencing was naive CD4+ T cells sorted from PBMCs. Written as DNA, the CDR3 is TGCGCCAGCAGCCGTTCAGGGAACTCTGGAAACACCATATATTTT. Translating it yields CASSRSGNSGNTIYF.